This T cell receptor beta chain stems from a study of shared clonotypes between healthy human individuals. An approximately 210 ng quantity of DNA, 32,000 or so T cell genomes, went into the sorted-subset replicate PCRs. Generated by immunoSEQ multiplex PCR, the TCRdb table keeps only in-frame clones and is missing some. The data hold roughly 650,000 clones, with about 96% observed a single time. The CDR3 covers 16 residues. Germline lookup yields CDR1 SGHTS and CDR2 YDEGEE. Trimming at V came to 4 bases and at J to 1 base, leaving 9 bases not matched to a gene. This chain links TRBV5-8 with TRBJ2-5, with 8 bases aligning to TRBD1. Sequenced: naive CD4+ T cells sorted from blood. Subset: CD45RA+ positively selected. The clonotype was recovered from a woman younger than 45 in good health. The CDR3 DNA sequence: TGTGCCAGCAGCGCTGGACAGGGTGTTTTCCAAGAGACCCAGTACTTC. Amino acids: CASSAGQGVFQETQYF. Complete variable domain (other parts from reference TRBV5-8 and TRBJ2-5): EAGVTQSPTHLIKTRGQQATLRCSPISGHTSVYWYQQALGLGLQFLLWYDEGEERNRGNFPPRFSGRQFPNYSSELNVNALELEDSALYLCASSAGQGVFQETQYFGPGTRLLVL.